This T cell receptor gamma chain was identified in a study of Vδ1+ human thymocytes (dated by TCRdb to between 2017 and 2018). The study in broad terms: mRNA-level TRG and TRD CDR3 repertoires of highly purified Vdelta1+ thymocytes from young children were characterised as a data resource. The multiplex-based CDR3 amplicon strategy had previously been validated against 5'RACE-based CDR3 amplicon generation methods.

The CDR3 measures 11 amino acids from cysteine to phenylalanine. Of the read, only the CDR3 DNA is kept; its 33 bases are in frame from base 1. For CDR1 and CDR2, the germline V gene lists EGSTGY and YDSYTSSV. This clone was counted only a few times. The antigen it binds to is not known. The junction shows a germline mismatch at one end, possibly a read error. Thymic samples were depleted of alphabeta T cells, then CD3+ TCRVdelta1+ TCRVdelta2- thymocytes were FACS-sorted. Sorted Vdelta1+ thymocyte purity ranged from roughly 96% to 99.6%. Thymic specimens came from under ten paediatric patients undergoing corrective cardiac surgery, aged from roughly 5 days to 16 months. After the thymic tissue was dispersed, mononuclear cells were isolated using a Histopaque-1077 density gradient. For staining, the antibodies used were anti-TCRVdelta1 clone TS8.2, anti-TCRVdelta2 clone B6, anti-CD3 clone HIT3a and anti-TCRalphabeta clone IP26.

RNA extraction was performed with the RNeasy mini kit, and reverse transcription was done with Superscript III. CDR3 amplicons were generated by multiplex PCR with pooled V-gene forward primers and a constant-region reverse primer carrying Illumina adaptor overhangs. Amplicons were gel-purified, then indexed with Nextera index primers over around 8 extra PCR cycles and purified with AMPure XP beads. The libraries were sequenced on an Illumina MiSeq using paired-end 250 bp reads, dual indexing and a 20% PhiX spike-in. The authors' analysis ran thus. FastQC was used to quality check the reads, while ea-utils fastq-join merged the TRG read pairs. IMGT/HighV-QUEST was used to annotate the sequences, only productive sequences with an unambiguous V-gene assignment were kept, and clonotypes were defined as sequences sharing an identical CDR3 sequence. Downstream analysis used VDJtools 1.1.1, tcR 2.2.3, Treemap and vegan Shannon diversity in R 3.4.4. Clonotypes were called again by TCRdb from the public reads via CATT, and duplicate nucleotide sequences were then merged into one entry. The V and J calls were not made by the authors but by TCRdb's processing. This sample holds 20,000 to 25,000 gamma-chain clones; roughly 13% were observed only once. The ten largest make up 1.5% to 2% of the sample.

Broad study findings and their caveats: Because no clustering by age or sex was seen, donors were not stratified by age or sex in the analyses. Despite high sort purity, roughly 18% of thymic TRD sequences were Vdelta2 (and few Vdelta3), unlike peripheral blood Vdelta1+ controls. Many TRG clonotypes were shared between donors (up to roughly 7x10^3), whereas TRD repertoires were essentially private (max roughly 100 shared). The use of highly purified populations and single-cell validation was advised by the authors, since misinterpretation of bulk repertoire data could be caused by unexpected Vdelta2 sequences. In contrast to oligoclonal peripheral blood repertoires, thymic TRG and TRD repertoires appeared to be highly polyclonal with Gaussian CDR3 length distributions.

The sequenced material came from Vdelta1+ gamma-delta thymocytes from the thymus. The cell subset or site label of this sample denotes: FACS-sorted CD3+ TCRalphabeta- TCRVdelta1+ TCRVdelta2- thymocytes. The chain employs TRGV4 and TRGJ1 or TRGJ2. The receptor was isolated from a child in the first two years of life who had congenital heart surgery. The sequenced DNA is TGTGCCACCCGGGATGAGCCAAAGAAACTCTTT. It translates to CATRDEPKKLF.